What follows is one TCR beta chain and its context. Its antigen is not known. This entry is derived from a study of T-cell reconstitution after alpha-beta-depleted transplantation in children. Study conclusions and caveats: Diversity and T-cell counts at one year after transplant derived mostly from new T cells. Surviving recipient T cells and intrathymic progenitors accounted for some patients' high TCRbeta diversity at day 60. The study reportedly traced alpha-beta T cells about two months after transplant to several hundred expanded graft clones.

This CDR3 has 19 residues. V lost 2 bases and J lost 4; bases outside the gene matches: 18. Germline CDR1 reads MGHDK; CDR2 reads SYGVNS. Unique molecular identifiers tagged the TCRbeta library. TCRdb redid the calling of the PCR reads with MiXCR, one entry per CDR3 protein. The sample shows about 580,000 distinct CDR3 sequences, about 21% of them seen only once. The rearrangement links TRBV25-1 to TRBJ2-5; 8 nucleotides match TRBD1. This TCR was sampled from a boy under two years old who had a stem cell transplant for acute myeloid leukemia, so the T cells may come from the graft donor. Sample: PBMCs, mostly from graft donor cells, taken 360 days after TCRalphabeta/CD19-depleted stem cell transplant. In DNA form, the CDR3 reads TGTGCCAGCAGTGAAAGGCCAGGGGGCAGGGGGGCTATTGGAGAGACCCAGTACTTC. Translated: CASSERPGGRGAIGETQYF.